This is a list of T cell receptor beta chains from one sample in a study of T cell changes during pregnancy in multiple sclerosis. Sequencing was performed with immunoSEQ multiplex PCR; in TCRdb, only in-frame clones are kept and a portion is missing. The sample consists of about 60,000 clones, roughly 92% of them appearing once. Sequenced here: peripheral blood, sampled in the first trimester of pregnancy. These receptors all stem from a female donor with multiple sclerosis, enrolled in a pregnancy study. Each CDR3 is given with its conserved first and last residue. Size is stated for part of the rows, as once, few or many counts, or as a class when the clone is expanded.

.,TRBJ1-2,TRBV7-9,CASSLAGGSSPSGYTF
.,TRBJ2-2,TRBV5-6,CASSFNRGLNTGELFF
.,TRBJ2-7,TRBV9,CASSAKGAGTAVRGEQYF
.,TRBJ1-1,TRBV10-3,CAISESAGGMVGRGF
once,TRBJ2-2,TRBV11-3,CASRQRTNVGELFF
.,TRBJ1-6,TRBV19,CASSNRGNSPLHF
once,TRBJ1-2,TRBV7-2,CASSLEPTGDGYTF
.,TRBJ1-2,TRBV11-2,CASSFAGGDGYTF
.,TRBJ1-6,TRBV6-5,CASSWTGELGSPLHF
.,TRBJ1-6,TRBV9,CASSVRTSSSYNSPLHF
.,TRBJ2-7,TRBV29-1,CSVSYRTDEQYF
.,TRBJ2-6,TRBV6-5,CATTGVTSGANVLTF
.,TRBJ1-4,TRBV19,CASSVSGGKLFF
.,TRBJ1-1,TRBV2,CASRRQGTNTEAFF
.,TRBJ2-3,TRBV12-5,CASAGGVSTDTQYF
.,TRBJ1-2,TRBV6-4,CASSDFPGMNYGYTF
.,TRBJ2-3,TRBV7-2,CASSSRTSGGAGPDTQYF
.,TRBJ1-2,TRBV28,CASSPPKAGHTF
.,TRBJ2-7,TRBV27,CASSPYRPGSDEQYF
once,TRBJ2-6,TRBV5-1,CASSRDGGSGANVLTF
.,TRBJ1-1,TRBV5-5,CASSFSGTGGTEAFF
.,TRBJ1-1,TRBV7-8,CASSPPQGLKNTEAFF
.,TRBJ1-1,TRBV6-5,CASSRPRGGTEAFF
.,TRBJ1-4,TRBV4-2,CASSQDQGPVGEKLFF
once,TRBJ1-1,TRBV19,CASSIKGTGGRTEAFF
.,TRBJ2-7,TRBV6-5,CASRRTGPYEQYF
.,TRBJ2-2,TRBV12-5,CASGLGGSGGPKSPGELFF
.,TRBJ1-1,TRBV2,CASSKTNTEAFF
.,TRBJ2-3,TRBV5-4,CATNPGGPPDTQYF
few,TRBJ1-1,TRBV4-3,CASSQDYEAFF
.,TRBJ2-1,TRBV11-2,CASNFWGTDNEQFF
.,TRBJ2-5,TRBV7-9,CASSLAGGFPETQYF
.,TRBJ1-5,TRBV6-5,CASSENGSNQPQHF
.,TRBJ2-7,TRBV4-3,CASSPGTGAYEQYF
.,TRBJ2-7,TRBV27,CASSLGTGAYEQYF
.,TRBJ1-1,TRBV21-1,CASSITAAEAFF
.,TRBJ1-2,TRBV27,CASSSDRAYYYGYTF
.,TRBJ2-7,TRBV6-5,CASSYGAYYEQYF
.,TRBJ2-7,TRBV11-2,CASRRGGGVRQYF
.,TRBJ1-1,TRBV6-1,CASSEILNTEAFF
.,TRBJ2-2,TRBV4-2,CASSQALAGETGELFF
.,TRBJ2-5,TRBV7-9,CASSLDRGGETQYF
.,TRBJ2-5,TRBV4-3,CASSQDPLRGWDTQYF
.,TRBJ2-3,TRBV27,CASSFRGSSGTQYF
once,TRBJ1-5,TRBV25-1,CASSEWGDPNQPQHF
.,TRBJ1-1,TRBV6-1,CASSGRQGGTEAFF